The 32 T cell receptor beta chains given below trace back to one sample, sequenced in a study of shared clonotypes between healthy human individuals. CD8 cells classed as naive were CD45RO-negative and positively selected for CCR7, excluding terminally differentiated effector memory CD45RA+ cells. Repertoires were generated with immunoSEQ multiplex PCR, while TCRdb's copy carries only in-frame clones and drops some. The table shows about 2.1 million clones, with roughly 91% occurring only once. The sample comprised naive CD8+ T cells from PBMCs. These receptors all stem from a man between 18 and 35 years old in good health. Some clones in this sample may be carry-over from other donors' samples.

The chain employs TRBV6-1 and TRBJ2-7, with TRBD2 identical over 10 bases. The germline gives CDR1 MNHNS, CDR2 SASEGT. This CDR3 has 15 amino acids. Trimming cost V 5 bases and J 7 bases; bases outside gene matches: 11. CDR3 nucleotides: TGTGCCAGCAGTTTTGGACTAGCGGATATAGGGGAGCAGTACTTC. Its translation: CASSFGLADIGEQYF.

The CDR3 sequence: CASSLVSDPSSGNTIYF. For the CDR3, the DNA is TGTGCCAGCAGTTTAGTGAGTGATCCGAGCTCTGGAAACACCATATATTTT. The chain has TRBV28 and TRBJ1-3; D gene unclear. The V end lost 2 bases, the J end lost 0 bases, and 14 bases lay between the germline ends. The CDR3 sequence is 17 residues long. Germline V CDR1 and CDR2: MDHEN, SYDVKM.

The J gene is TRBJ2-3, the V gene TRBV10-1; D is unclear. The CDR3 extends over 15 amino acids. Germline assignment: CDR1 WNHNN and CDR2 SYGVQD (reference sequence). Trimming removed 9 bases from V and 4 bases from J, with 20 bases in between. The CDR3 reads CARRPITARPDTQYF. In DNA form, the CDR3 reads TGCGCCAGGAGACCTATAACTGCGAGGCCAGATACGCAGTATTTT.

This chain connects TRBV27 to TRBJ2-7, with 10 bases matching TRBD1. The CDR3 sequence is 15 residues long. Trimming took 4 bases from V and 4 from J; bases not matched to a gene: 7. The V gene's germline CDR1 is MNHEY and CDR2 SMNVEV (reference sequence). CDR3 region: CASSSQTGGLYEQYF. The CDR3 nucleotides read TGTGCCAGCAGTTCCCAGACAGGGGGCCTGTACGAGCAGTACTTC.

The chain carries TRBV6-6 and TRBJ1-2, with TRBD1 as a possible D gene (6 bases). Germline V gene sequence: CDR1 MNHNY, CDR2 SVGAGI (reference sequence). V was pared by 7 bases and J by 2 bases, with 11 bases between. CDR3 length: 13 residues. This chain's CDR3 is CASTTGQNYGYTF. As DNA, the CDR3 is TGTGCCAGCACCACAGGGCAGAACTATGGCTACACCTTC.

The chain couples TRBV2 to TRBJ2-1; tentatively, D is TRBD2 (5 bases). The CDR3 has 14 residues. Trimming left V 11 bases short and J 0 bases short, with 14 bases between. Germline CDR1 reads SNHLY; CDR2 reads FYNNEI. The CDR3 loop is CAGHAEGSYNEQFF. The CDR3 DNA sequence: TGTGCCGGGCATGCTGAGGGCTCCTACAATGAGCAGTTCTTC.

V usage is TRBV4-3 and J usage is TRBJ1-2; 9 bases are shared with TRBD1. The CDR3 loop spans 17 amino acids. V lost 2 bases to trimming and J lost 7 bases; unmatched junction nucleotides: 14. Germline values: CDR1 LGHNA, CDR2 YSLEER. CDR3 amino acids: CASSQFHLGTGSLGYTF. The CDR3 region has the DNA TGCGCCAGCAGCCAATTCCACCTCGGGACAGGGAGTCTTGGCTACACCTTC.

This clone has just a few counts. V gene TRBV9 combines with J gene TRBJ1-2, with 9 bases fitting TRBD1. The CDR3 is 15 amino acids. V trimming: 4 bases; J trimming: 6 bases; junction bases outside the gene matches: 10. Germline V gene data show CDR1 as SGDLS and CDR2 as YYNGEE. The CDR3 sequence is CASSPSLRQGDGYTF. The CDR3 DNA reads TGTGCCAGCAGCCCGTCCCTACGACAGGGGGATGGCTACACCTTC.

Here the CDR3 reads CASSSRMTDTQYF. The CDR3, as DNA: TGTGCCAGCAGCTCCCGGATGACAGATACGCAGTATTTT. V usage is TRBV9 and J usage is TRBJ2-3; D is ambiguous. Trimming took off 4 bases at V and 3 bases at J, with 9 bases between the two ends. This CDR3 contains 13 residues. CDR1 is SGDLS, CDR2 YYNGEE, per germline.

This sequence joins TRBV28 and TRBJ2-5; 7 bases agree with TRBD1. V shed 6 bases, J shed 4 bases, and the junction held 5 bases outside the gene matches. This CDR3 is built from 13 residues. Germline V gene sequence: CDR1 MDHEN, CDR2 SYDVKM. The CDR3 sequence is CASRWDSGETQYF. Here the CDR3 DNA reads TGTGCCAGCAGATGGGACAGTGGAGAGACCCAGTACTTC.

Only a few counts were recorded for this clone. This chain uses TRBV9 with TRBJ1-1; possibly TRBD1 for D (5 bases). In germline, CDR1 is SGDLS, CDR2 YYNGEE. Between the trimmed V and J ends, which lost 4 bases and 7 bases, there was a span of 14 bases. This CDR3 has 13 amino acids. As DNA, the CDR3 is TGTGCCAGCAGCCCTACTGAGGGGTTTGAAGCTTTCTTT. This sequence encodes CASSPTEGFEAFF.

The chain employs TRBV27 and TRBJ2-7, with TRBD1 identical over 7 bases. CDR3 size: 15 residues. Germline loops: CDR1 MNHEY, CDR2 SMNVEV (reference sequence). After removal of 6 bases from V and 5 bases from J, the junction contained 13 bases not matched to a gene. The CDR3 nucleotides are TGTGCCAGCAGACCCACATCTTACAGGGGCCACGAGCAGTACTTC. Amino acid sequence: CASRPTSYRGHEQYF.

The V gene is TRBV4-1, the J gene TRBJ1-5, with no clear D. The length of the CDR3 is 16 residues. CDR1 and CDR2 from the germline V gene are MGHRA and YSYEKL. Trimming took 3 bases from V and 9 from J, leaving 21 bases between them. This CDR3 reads CASSHRLEVYGRPQHF. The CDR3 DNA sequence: TGCGCCAGCAGCCATCGCCTTGAAGTCTATGGACGGCCCCAGCATTTT.

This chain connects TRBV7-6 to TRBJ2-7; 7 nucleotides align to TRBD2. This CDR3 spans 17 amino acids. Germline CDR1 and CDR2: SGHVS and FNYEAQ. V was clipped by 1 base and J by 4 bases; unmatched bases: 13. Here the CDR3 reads CASSLDYPGTKEYEQYF. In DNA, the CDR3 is TGTGCCAGCAGCTTAGACTATCCCGGGACTAAGGAGTACGAGCAGTACTTC.

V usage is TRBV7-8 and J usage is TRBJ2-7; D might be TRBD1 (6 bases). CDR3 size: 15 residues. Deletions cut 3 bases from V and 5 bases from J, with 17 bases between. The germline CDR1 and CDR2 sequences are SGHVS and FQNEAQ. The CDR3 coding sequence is TGTGCCAGCAGCTTCGCCGGGACACTACTCGACGAGCAGTACTTC. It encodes CASSFAGTLLDEQYF.

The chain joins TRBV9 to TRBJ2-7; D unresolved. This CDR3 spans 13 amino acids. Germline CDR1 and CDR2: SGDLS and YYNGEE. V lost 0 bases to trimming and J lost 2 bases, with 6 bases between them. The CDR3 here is CASSVDYAYEQYF. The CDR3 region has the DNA TGTGCCAGCAGCGTAGACTACGCCTACGAGCAGTACTTC.

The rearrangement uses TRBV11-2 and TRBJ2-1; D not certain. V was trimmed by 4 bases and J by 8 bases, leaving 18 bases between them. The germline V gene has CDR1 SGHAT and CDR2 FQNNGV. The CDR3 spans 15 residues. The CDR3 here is CASSYDGPTWDEQFF. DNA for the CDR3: TGTGCCAGCAGCTATGACGGACCAACCTGGGATGAGCAGTTCTTC.

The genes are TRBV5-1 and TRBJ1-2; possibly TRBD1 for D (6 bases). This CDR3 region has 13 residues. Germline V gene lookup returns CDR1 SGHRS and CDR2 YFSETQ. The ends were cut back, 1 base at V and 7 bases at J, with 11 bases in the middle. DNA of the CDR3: TGCGCCAGCAGCTTGACAGGGTTTTTTGGCTACACCTTC. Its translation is CASSLTGFFGYTF.

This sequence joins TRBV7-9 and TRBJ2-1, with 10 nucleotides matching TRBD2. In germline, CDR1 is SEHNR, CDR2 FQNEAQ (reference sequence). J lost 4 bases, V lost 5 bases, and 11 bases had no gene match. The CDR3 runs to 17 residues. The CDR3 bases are TGTGCCAGCAGCAAACCGATACTAGCGGGGCTATACAATGAGCAGTTCTTC. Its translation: CASSKPILAGLYNEQFF.

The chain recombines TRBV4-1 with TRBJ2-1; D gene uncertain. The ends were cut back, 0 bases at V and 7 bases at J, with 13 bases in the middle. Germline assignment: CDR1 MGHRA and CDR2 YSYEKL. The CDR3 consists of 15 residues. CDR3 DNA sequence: TGCGCCAGCAGCCAAGAATCAGGCCTTCCAAATGAGCAGTTCTTC. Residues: CASSQESGLPNEQFF.

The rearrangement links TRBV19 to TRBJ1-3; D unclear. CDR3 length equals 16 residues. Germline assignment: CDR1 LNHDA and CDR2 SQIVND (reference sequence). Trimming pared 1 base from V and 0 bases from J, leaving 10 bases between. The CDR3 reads CASSIAGRSSGNTIYF. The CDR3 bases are TGTGCCAGTAGTATAGCGGGCCGGAGCTCTGGAAACACCATATATTTT.

CDR3 sequence reads: CASRLQEPDTEAFF. CDR3 bases: TGTGCCAGCAGGCTTCAGGAGCCGGATACTGAAGCTTTCTTT. This rearrangement joins TRBV27 to TRBJ1-1; D unresolved. Germline CDR1 is MNHEY and CDR2 is SMNVEV (reference sequence). The CDR3 sequence is 14 residues long. Trimming left V 6 bases short and J 5 bases short, with 16 bases between.

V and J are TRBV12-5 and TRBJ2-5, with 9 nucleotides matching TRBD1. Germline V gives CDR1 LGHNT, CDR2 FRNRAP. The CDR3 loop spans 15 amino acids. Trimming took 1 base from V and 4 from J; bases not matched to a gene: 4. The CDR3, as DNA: TGTGCTAGTGGTTTGGGATCGACAGGGGGAGAGACCCAGTACTTC. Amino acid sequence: CASGLGSTGGETQYF.

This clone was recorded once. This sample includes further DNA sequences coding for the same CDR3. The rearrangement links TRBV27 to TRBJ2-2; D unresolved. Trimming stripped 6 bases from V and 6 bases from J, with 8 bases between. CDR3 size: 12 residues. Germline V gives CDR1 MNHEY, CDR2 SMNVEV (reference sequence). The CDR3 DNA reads TGTGCCAGCAGCTCTCCGCCCGGGGAGCTGTTTTTT. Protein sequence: CASSSPPGELFF.

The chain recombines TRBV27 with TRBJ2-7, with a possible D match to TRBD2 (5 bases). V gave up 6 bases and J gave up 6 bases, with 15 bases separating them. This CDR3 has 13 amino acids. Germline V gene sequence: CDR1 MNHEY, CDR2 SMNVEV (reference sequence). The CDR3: CASSFPGGFEQYF. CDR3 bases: TGTGCCAGCAGCTTTCCAGGAGGATTCGAGCAGTACTTC.

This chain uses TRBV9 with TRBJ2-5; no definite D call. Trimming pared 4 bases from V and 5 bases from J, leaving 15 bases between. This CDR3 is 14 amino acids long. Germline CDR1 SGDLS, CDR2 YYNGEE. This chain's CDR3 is CASSPFDSRETQYF. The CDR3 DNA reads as TGTGCCAGCAGCCCTTTCGACTCCCGGGAGACCCAGTACTTC.

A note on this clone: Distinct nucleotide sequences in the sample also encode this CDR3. The CDR3 protein is CASSLRTGAYEQYF. As DNA, the CDR3 is TGTGCCAGCAGCTTAAGGACAGGGGCCTACGAGCAGTACTTC. The genes are TRBV5-4 and TRBJ2-7; 9 nucleotides line up with TRBD1. CDR1 and CDR2 (germline): SGHNT, YYREEE (reference sequence). Trimming at V came to 2 bases and at J to 2 bases, leaving 2 bases not matched to a gene. CDR3 size: 14 residues. Looking up the rest from reference TRBV5-4 and TRBJ2-7 gives the full variable domain: ETGVTQSPTHLIKTRGQQVTLRCSSQSGHNTVSWYQQALGQGPQFIFQYYREEENGRGNFPPRFSGLQFPNYSSELNVNALELDDSALYLCASSLRTGAYEQYFGPGTRLTVT.

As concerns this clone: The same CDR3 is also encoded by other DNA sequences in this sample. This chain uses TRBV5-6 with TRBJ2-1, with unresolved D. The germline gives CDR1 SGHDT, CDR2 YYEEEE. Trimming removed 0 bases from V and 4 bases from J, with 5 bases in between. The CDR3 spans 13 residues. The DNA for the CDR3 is TGTGCCAGCAGCTTGGGGGCTTACAATGAGCAGTTCTTC. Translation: CASSLGAYNEQFF.

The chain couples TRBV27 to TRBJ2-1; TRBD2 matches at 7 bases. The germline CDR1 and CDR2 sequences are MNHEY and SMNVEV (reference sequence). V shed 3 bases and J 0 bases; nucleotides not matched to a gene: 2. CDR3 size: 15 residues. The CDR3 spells CASSFGLVSYNEQFF. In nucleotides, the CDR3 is TGTGCCAGCAGTTTCGGACTAGTCTCCTACAATGAGCAGTTCTTC.

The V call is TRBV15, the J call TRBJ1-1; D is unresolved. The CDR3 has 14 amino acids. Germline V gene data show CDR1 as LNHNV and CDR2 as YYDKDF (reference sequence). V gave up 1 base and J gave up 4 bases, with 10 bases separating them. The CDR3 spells CATSRVRVGTEAFF. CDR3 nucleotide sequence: TGTGCCACCAGCAGAGTCCGGGTTGGCACTGAAGCTTTCTTT. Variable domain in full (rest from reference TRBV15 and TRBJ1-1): DAMVIQNPRYQVTQFGKPVTLSCSQTLNHNVMYWYQQKSSQAPKLLFHYYDKDFNNEADTPDNFQSRRPNTSFCFLDIRSPGLGDTAMYLCATSRVRVGTEAFFGQGTRLTVV.

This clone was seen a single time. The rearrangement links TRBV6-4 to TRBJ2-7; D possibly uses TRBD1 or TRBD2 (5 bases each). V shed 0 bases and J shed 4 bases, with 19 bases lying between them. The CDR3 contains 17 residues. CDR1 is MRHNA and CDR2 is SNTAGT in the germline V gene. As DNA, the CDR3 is TGTGCCAGCAGTGACTCGAAGCCGGGACCAGAGGCTTACGAGCAGTACTTC. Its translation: CASSDSKPGPEAYEQYF.

CDR3 region: CASSYWGAGNGGELFF. The DNA for the CDR3 is TGTGCCAGCAGTTATTGGGGGGCGGGGAATGGCGGGGAGCTGTTTTTT. This chain connects TRBV6-5 to TRBJ2-2; D might be TRBD1 or TRBD2, each matching 6 bases. Germline CDR1 is MNHEY and CDR2 is SVGAGI. Trimming cost V 3 bases and J 7 bases, with 18 bases left between them. There are 16 residues in the CDR3.